A single sample is the source of the 14 T cell receptor beta chains below, sequenced in a study of blood T cell repertoires in COVID-19. TCRdb's copy holds only in-frame clones and misses some; the assay was immunoSEQ multiplex PCR. Counted here are more than 200,000 clones, roughly nine tenths occurring once; the ten biggest clones make up 2% to 2.5%. The sample consisted of peripheral blood. Receptors were obtained from a woman between 45 and 60 years old with acute or convalescent COVID-19.

The chain joins TRBV7-9 to TRBJ2-1, with 13 bases fitting TRBD2. The V segment lost 3 bases and the J segment 4 bases; nucleotides outside the gene matches: 3. Germline CDR1 SEHNR, CDR2 FQNEAQ (reference sequence). This CDR3 spans 16 amino acids. The CDR3 region has the DNA TGTGCCAGCAGCTTTGGACTAGCGGGGGCATACAATGAGCAGTTCTTC. It encodes CASSFGLAGAYNEQFF.

The rearrangement uses TRBV3-1 (or the pseudogene TRBV3-2) and TRBJ2-7; weak D call: TRBD1 (6 bases). Germline CDR1 and CDR2: LGHDT and YNNKEL (reference sequence). V was shortened by 0 bases and J by 0 bases, with 15 bases between the two germline ends. The length of the CDR3 is 17 residues. For the CDR3, the DNA is TGTGCCAGCAGCCAAGATAGGCAGGGGCGCAGCTCCTACGAGCAGTACTTC. It specifies CASSQDRQGRSSYEQYF.

V gene TRBV19 combines with J gene TRBJ2-3; unclear D gene. The CDR3 contains 11 residues. Per the germline V gene, CDR1 is LNHDA and CDR2 is SQIVND (reference sequence). The germline V and J ends were trimmed by 5 bases and 2 bases, with 2 bases remaining between them. CDR3 loop: CASSYTDTQYF. The DNA of the CDR3 is TGTGCCAGTAGTTACACAGATACGCAGTATTTT.

V usage is TRBV7-9 and J usage is TRBJ1-3; 9 bases match TRBD1. From germline, CDR1 is SEHNR and CDR2 FQNEAQ (reference sequence). J lost 0 bases, V lost 6 bases, and 3 bases had no gene match. The CDR3 sequence is 15 residues long. DNA for the CDR3: TGTGCCAGCAGACGACAGGGGGACTCTGGAAACACCATATATTTT. It yields the protein CASRRQGDSGNTIYF.

The CDR3 coding sequence is TGTGCCAGTAGCCCCCAACCAGCGTACTCCTACGAGCAGTACTTC. It translates to CASSPQPAYSYEQYF. The genes are TRBV19 and TRBJ2-7; the D is unclear. CDR1 and CDR2 (germline): LNHDA, SQIVND (reference sequence). This CDR3 spans 15 amino acids. V lost 6 bases and J 0 bases, leaving 15 bases between the germline ends.

CDR3 sequence (DNA): TGCGCCAGCAGCTTGGAACTATTACGGGAGCAGTTCTTC. Translated, it gives CASSLELLREQFF. The genes are TRBV5-1 and TRBJ2-1; D not certain. Germline values: CDR1 SGHRS, CDR2 YFSETQ. V was shortened by 0 bases and J by 10 bases, with 11 bases between the two germline ends. This CDR3 has 13 amino acids.

The genes are TRBV12-5 and TRBJ1-5; D unresolved. V lost 1 base and J 0 bases, leaving 16 bases between the germline ends. Germline CDR1 LGHNT, CDR2 FRNRAP. The CDR3 is 18 amino acids. CDR3 DNA: TGTGCTAGTGGTTTGGCCCCCGGGTTAGTCTATAGCAATCAGCCCCAGCATTTT. It specifies CASGLAPGLVYSNQPQHF.

This rearrangement joins TRBV15 to TRBJ1-1, with 8 nucleotides matching TRBD1. Germline assignment: CDR1 LNHNV and CDR2 YYDKDF (reference sequence). The CDR3 runs to 16 residues. V was pared by 8 bases and J by 0 bases, with 11 bases of the junction left unmatched. The chain's CDR3 is CATVDRTGRMNTEAFF. Here the CDR3 DNA reads TGTGCCACCGTTGATAGGACAGGGCGCATGAACACTGAAGCTTTCTTT.

The chain joins TRBV27 to TRBJ2-2; maybe TRBD2 (6 bases). Germline values: CDR1 MNHEY, CDR2 SMNVEV (reference sequence). The CDR3 length is 15 residues. V lost 3 bases, J lost 4 bases, and 12 bases lay in between. In nucleotides, the CDR3 is TGTGCCAGCAGTTTTGGGGCGGGATTCACCGGGGAGCTGTTTTTT. This gives the protein CASSFGAGFTGELFF.

This clone was observed a single time. The gene calls are TRBV7-8 and TRBJ1-2; a weak D match, TRBD1 (5 bases). Germline lookup yields CDR1 SGHVS and CDR2 FQNEAQ. V was shortened by 2 bases and J by 4 bases, with 11 bases between the two germline ends. There are 14 residues in the CDR3. The CDR3 DNA reads TGTGCCAGCAGCTTACATCAGGGAGGCTATGGCTACACCTTC. Translation: CASSLHQGGYGYTF.

The chain recombines TRBV4-2 with TRBJ2-7; 8 bases agree with TRBD1. V gave up 1 base and J gave up 3 bases; unmatched junction bases: 5. Per germline, CDR1 LGHNA and CDR2 YNFKEQ. This CDR3 spans 15 amino acids. The CDR3 here is CASSQVVTGDYEQYF. CDR3 nucleotides: TGTGCCAGCAGCCAAGTGGTGACAGGGGACTACGAGCAGTACTTC.

In its sample, this clone was seen once. This chain links TRBV9 with TRBJ2-7; 13 positions agree with TRBD2. The CDR3 length is 15 residues. J gave up 3 bases and V 3 bases, and 3 bases lay outside the gene matches. Per the germline V gene, CDR1 is SGDLS and CDR2 is YYNGEE. This chain's CDR3 is CASSGGLAGIYEQYF. CDR3 bases: TGTGCCAGCAGCGGGGGACTAGCGGGGATCTACGAGCAGTACTTC.

The chain joins TRBV19 to TRBJ1-5; 10 bases line up with TRBD1. Germline trimming cut 4 bases from V and 7 bases from J; bases unmatched to any gene: 10. The CDR3 length is 16 residues. Germline V CDR1 and CDR2: LNHDA, SQIVND (reference sequence). CDR3 coding DNA: TGTGCCAGTAGTACCTCCGGGACAGGGGTACTGCAGCCCCAGCATTTT. It specifies CASSTSGTGVLQPQHF.

The rearrangement links TRBV5-8 to TRBJ2-2; 7 bases agree with TRBD2. The CDR3 runs 14 residues. The ends lost 5 bases at V and 3 bases at J; junction bases unmatched: 4. Germline V gene sequence: CDR1 SGHTS, CDR2 YDEGEE. In DNA, the CDR3 is TGTGCCAGCAGGCGGGCGGGGGACACCGGGGAGCTGTTTTTT. It translates to CASRRAGDTGELFF.